The 2 T cell receptor beta chains presented below share a single source sample, sequenced in a study of long-term antiretroviral therapy in people with HIV. The run of the v3.0 immunoSEQ assay was at survey level. Clones were read by immunoSEQ multiplex PCR, and TCRdb kept only the in-frame ones, dropping some. The table has some 47,000 clones, roughly 95% seen once. This specimen was unsorted PBMCs, taken 3.7 years after starting antiretroviral therapy. Receptors originate from a woman in her fifties or sixties with HIV.

This chain links TRBV2 with TRBJ1-3, with D perhaps matching TRBD1 (5 bases). The germline gives CDR1 SNHLY, CDR2 FYNNEI. V was clipped by 4 bases and J by 0 bases, with 7 bases between them. This CDR3 contains 14 residues. This CDR3 is CASSGDYSGNTIYF. CDR3 in DNA: TGTGCCAGCAGTGGGGACTACTCTGGAAACACCATATATTTT.

This chain joins TRBV30 and TRBJ1-6, with TRBD1 matching over 8 bases. Trimming removed 2 bases from V and 6 bases from J; junction bases left unmatched: 6. CDR1 and CDR2 from the germline V gene are GTSNPN and SVGIG (reference sequence). The CDR3 spans 15 residues. The CDR3 coding sequence is TGTGCCTGGAGTATACAGGGGGTGTTTAATTCACCCCTCCACTTT. Protein product: CAWSIQGVFNSPLHF.